This T cell receptor (beta chain) was identified in a study of T cells in Graves' hyperthyroidism and ophthalmopathy. Notes on the study in general: Patients with ophthalmopathy were separated from those with stable hyperthyroidism by a 13 V-J model.

This clonotype was seen only a few times. Its antigen is unknown. Newly diagnosed patients aged 18 to 65 had hyperthyroidism of under 2 months' duration. Regions amplified from RNA transcripts were the TCR beta CDR3 regions. Carried out on the TCR CDR3, a first-round RT-PCR used the HTBI primer set. Each CDR3 protein gets one entry after TCRdb re-called the multiplex PCR reads with MiXCR. The sample has under 350,000 distinct CDR3 sequences, over 15% seen once. The CDR3 contains 15 residues. CDR1 and CDR2 (germline): SGHRS, YFSETQ. V dropped 3 bases and J dropped 2; count of bases not matched to a gene: 7.

V gene TRBV5-1 combines with J gene TRBJ2-5; 7 nucleotides match TRBD2. This receptor was obtained from a woman in her 50s with Graves' hyperthyroidism. What was sequenced was blood. DNA of the CDR3: TGCGCCAGCAGCTATTACGGGGGGTCACAAGAGACCCAGTACTTC. Protein: CASSYYGGSQETQYF.